This T cell receptor beta chain was recorded in a study of response to subunit inactivated influenza vaccine. Germline CDR1 KGHSH, CDR2 LQKENI. Trimming removed 3 bases from V and 0 bases from J; junction bases left unmatched: 1. CDR3 size: 14 residues. TCRdb reanalysed the RT-PCR reads using MiXCR and keeps one entry per CDR3 protein. The sample has roughly 540,000 distinct CDR3 sequences; under 30% are singletons. This sample also belongs to another study, concerning T cells expressing NK-cell markers. That paper notes: With UMIs, 5'RACE template switching was used to make TCR beta cDNA. Seropositivity for HCMV was found in seven of the eight sequenced donors, with one seronegative. A range of roughly 1.0-8% of CD8+ T cells consisted of dominant NKG2C+ clonotypes in 5 to 7 donors.

The gene calls are TRBV18 and TRBJ2-7; 8 nucleotides agree with TRBD1. The input for sequencing was CD4+ T cells sorted from PBMCs, taken 11 to 12 days after vaccination. This TCR was sampled from a man between 45 and 60 years old who received an inactivated influenza vaccine. This CDR3 is CASSPGQASYEQYF. As DNA, the CDR3 is TGTGCCAGCTCACCGGGACAGGCCTCCTACGAGCAGTACTTC. The full variable domain, completed using reference TRBV18 and TRBJ2-7, is NAGVMQNPRHLVRRRGQEARLRCSPMKGHSHVYWYRQLPEEGLKFMVYLQKENIIDESGMPKERFSAEFPKEGPSILRIQQVVRGDSAAYFCASSPGQASYEQYFGPGTRLTVT.